This T cell receptor (beta chain) stems from a study of identical twins. Using its own MiXCR run on the 5' RACE reads, TCRdb lists one record per CDR3 protein. The data hold hundreds of thousands of distinct CDR3 sequences, with approximately 7% observed a single time. The CDR3 runs 9 residues. The ends were cut back, 6 bases at V and 7 bases at J, with 2 bases in the middle. CDR1 MDHEN and CDR2 SYDVKM come from the germline V gene. Study findings and constraints: Zero-insertion analyses were open to partial confounding by invariant MAIT and iNKT cells. Models predicted less out-of-frame TCR alpha sharing in monozygotic twins than was found.

At least ten counts were recorded for this clonotype. Its matching antigen is unknown. These data also featured in a second study, about yellow fever vaccine responses in identical twins.

What was sequenced was memory (CD45RO+) T cells sorted from blood. This chain joins TRBV28 and TRBJ2-3; D is undetermined. The TCR sequence derives from a woman between 18 and 29 years old in good health. CDR3 in amino acids: CASRYTQYF. The CDR3 DNA follows: TGTGCCAGCAGGTATACGCAGTATTTT.